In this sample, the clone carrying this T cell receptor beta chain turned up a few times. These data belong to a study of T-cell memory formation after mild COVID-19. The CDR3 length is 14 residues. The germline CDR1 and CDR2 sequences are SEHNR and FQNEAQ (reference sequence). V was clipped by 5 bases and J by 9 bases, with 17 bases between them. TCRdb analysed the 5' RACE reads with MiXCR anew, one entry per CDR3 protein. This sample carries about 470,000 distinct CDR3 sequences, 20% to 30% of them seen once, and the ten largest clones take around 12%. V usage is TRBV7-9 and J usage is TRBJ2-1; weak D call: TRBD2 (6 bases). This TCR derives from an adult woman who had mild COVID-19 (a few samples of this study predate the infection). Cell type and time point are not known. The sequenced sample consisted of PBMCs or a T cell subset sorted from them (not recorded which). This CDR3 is CASSPPSRETEQFF. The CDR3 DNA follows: TGTGCCAGCAGCCCCCCCTCCCGGGAGACTGAGCAGTTCTTC.